The 22 T cell receptor beta chains reported below all come from one sample, sequenced in a study of tissue T cells after allogeneic stem cell transplantation. Sequencing used immunoSEQ multiplex PCR; TCRdb keeps in-frame clones, though not all of them. The sample shows some 48,000 clones, roughly 73% of them seen only once. Sequenced sample: sorted cells pooled from one or two spleens. The receptors here all came from a pool of C57BL/6 mice in good health.

Remarks on this clone: Gene names follow the mouse nomenclature. The observed sequence ends 1 residue before the CDR3 terminus, with the missing tail filled in from the germline J gene. The V and J genes are TRBV31 and TRBJ1-1; D remains unclear. Germline loops: CDR1 GKSSPN, CDR2 SITVG. Trimming took off 1 base at V and 0 bases at J, with 3 bases between the two ends. This CDR3 has 12 residues. The CDR3 loop is CAWSRTNTEVFF. The DNA read from the CDR3 is TGTGCCTGGAGTCGGACAAACACAGAAGTCTTC. The full variable domain, with the rest looked up from reference TRBV31 and TRBJ1-1, is AQTIHQWPVAEIKAVGSPLSLGCTIKGKSSPNLYWYWQATGGTLQQLFYSITVGQVESVVQLNLSASRPKDDQFILSTEKLLLSHSGFYLCAWSRTNTEVFFGKGTRLTVV.

A note on this clone: Gene labels here are mouse ones. The read gets to within 1 residue of the CDR3 end, and the germline J gene fills in the rest. This chain joins TRBV13-2 and TRBJ2-3; 9 bases match TRBD2. Per germline, CDR1 NNHNN and CDR2 SYGAGS (reference sequence). The CDR3 has 15 amino acids. V lost 5 bases, J lost 0 bases, and 4 bases stayed unmatched. The CDR3 loop reads CASGVLGGSAETLYF. The covered CDR3 bases are TGTGCCAGCGGAGTACTGGGGGGTAGTGCAGAAACGCTGTAT.

This clone appeared a few times. Each gene name is a mouse one. From the germline J gene comes the end of the CDR3, since the read stops 1 residue before it. The rearrangement links TRBV13-1 to TRBJ2-7; TRBD2 aligns across 10 bases. From germline, CDR1 is NSHNY and CDR2 SYGAGN. The J segment lost 7 bases and the V segment lost 0 bases, leaving 7 bases of the junction unmatched. This CDR3 spans 15 amino acids. The sequenced part of the CDR3 DNA is TGTGCCAGCAGTGATGCATCTGGGGGGGCGCGAGAACAGTAC. This gives the protein CASSDASGGAREQY. The full-length CDR3 reads as CASSDASGGAREQYF.

This clone has more than one count but fewer than ten. Gene names and germline refer to mouse. The sequence runs out 1 residue before the end of the CDR3; the remainder is reconstructed from the germline J gene. Other DNA sequences in the same sample also yield this CDR3. The V call is TRBV1, the J call TRBJ2-2, with D unresolved. This CDR3 contains 14 residues. Per the germline V gene, CDR1 is NSQYPW and CDR2 is LRSPGD (reference sequence). Trimming pared 1 base from V and 2 bases from J, leaving 5 bases between. Partial CDR3 DNA: TGCACCTGCAGTGCAGCCCAGAACACCGGGCAGCTCTAC. It encodes CTCSAAQNTGQLY. Given in full, the CDR3 is CTCSAAQNTGQLYF.

With regard to this clone: Genes and germline come from the mouse. Read coverage stops 1 residue before the CDR3 terminus; the germline J gene supplies the remainder. V usage is TRBV26 and J usage is TRBJ1-6; 9 bases fit TRBD1. Being an ORF, TRBJ1-6 has a function that is uncertain. This CDR3 has 14 residues. The J segment lost 7 bases and the V segment lost 6 bases, leaving 4 bases of the junction unmatched. CDR1 is KGHPV, CDR2 FQNQEV, per germline (reference sequence). The CDR3 sequence is CASSPGTGNSPLYF. The sequenced CDR3 bases are TGTGCCAGCAGCCCCGGGACAGGGAATTCGCCCCTCTAC.

As regards this clone: The genes and germline here are from mouse. Read data end 1 residue before the CDR3 end; the end is taken from the germline J gene. The chain couples TRBV5 to TRBJ1-1; 7 nucleotides line up with TRBD1. J lost 5 bases, V lost 0 bases, and 6 bases had no gene match. Germline V gene lookup returns CDR1 LGHNA and CDR2 YNLKQL (reference sequence). This CDR3 has 15 amino acids. The covered CDR3 bases are TGTGCCAGCAGCCAAGATGGCAGGGGGAGGACAGAAGTCTTC. Residues: CASSQDGRGRTEVF. The full CDR3 protein is CASSQDGRGRTEVFF.

In this sample, this clone turned up a few times. Gene names denote mouse genes. The read halts 1 residue ahead of the CDR3 end, with the missing end drawn from the germline J gene. This chain connects TRBV13-2 to TRBJ1-4, with TRBD1 matching 9 bases. Germline trimming cut 5 bases from V and 7 bases from J; bases unmatched to any gene: 3. The germline CDR1 and CDR2 sequences are NNHNN and SYGAGS (reference sequence). This CDR3 is built from 13 residues. This chain's CDR3 is CASGTGGGERLFF. The covered CDR3 bases are TGTGCCAGCGGCACAGGGGGCGGCGAAAGATTATTT.

To note about this clone: Gene names are the mouse ones. The DNA ends 1 residue before the CDR3 does, and the rest of the CDR3 is filled in from the germline J gene. The chain employs TRBV1 and TRBJ1-1; TRBD1 matches at 9 bases. This CDR3 contains 13 residues. Germline CDR1 reads NSQYPW; CDR2 reads LRSPGD (reference sequence). J lost 7 bases, V lost 1 base, and 1 base had no gene match. Incomplete CDR3 DNA: TGCACCTGCAGTGCAGGGGGACAGGGAGAAGTCTTC. Translated: CTCSAGGQGEVF. The CDR3 in its entirety is CTCSAGGQGEVFF.

On this clone itself: Germline and genes: mouse. The read comes to an end 1 residue before the CDR3 does, leaving the germline J gene to fill in the end. The rearrangement joins TRBV1 to TRBJ1-2; no definite D call. The germline V gene has CDR1 NSQYPW and CDR2 LRSPGD (reference sequence). The length of the CDR3 is 12 residues. The V end was cut by 0 bases, the J end by 6 bases, with 5 bases between. CDR3 bases read: TGCACCTGCAGTGCAGACCGGGCCGACTACACC. Its protein product is CTCSADRADYT. The CDR3, in full, reads CTCSADRADYTF.

This clone has a handful of counts. Gene names follow the mouse nomenclature. The read halts 1 residue ahead of the CDR3 end, with the missing end drawn from the germline J gene. This rearrangement joins TRBV13-2 to TRBJ2-1; 8 bases line up with TRBD2. CDR1 NNHNN and CDR2 SYGAGS come from the germline V gene (reference sequence). Trimming took 1 base from V and 2 from J; bases not matched to a gene: 2. The CDR3 loop spans 15 amino acids. The CDR3 sequence: CASGDPWGDYAEQFF. The covered CDR3 bases are TGTGCCAGCGGTGATCCCTGGGGGGACTATGCTGAGCAGTTC.

As for this clone: The gene names given are mouse names. The read is 1 residue too short to cover the CDR3 end, so that end is filled in from the germline J gene. The chain combines TRBV19 with TRBJ2-1, with D possibly being TRBD1 (6 bases). V lost 5 bases and J 6 bases, leaving 9 bases between the germline ends. The CDR3 has 12 amino acids. CDR1 FNHDT and CDR2 SITEND come from the germline V gene (reference sequence). Partial CDR3 DNA: TGTGCCAGCAGACAGGGTTTTGCTGAGCAGTTC. It specifies CASRQGFAEQF. The complete CDR3 reads CASRQGFAEQFF.

On this clone itself: The gene names here belong to mouse. The CDR3 goes on 1 residue after the read ends, and that part is filled in from the germline J gene. This chain links TRBV3 with TRBJ2-3; D gene ambiguous. Germline loops: CDR1 SNHLY, CDR2 FYNGKV (reference sequence). V lost 2 bases, J lost 0 bases, and 6 bases lay in between. The CDR3 totals 14 residues. CDR3 DNA (partial): TGTGCCAGCAGCTTAAGCAGTAGTGCAGAAACGCTGTAT. Its protein is CASSLSSSAETLY. The CDR3 reads in full as CASSLSSSAETLYF.

The sample holds a few counts of this clone. The gene names here belong to mouse. The missing CDR3 end, 1 residue past where the read stops, is filled in from the germline J gene. The rearrangement uses TRBV31 and TRBJ1-3, with a weak D call TRBD1 (6 bases). V was cut by 2 bases and J by 0 bases, with 8 bases left in between. Germline CDR1 and CDR2: GKSSPN and SITVG. The CDR3 length is 14 residues. CDR3 residues: CAWSRGVSGNTLYF. The DNA read from the CDR3 is TGTGCCTGGAGTAGGGGGGTTTCTGGAAATACGCTCTAT.

A word on this clone: Here the gene names and germline are mouse. The read halts 1 residue ahead of the CDR3 end, with the missing end drawn from the germline J gene. The chain recombines TRBV3 with TRBJ1-6; D gene uncertain. TRBJ1-6 is marked as an open reading frame, function uncertain. From germline, CDR1 is SNHLY and CDR2 FYNGKV (reference sequence). The CDR3 has 15 residues. Trimming took off 5 bases at V and 0 bases at J, with 8 bases between the two ends. CDR3 DNA, as far as it was read: TGTGCCAGCAGCCCTGACAATTCCTATAATTCGCCCCTCTAC. The encoded protein is CASSPDNSYNSPLY. Given in full, the CDR3 is CASSPDNSYNSPLYF.

On this clone: Germline and genes: mouse. The read finishes 1 residue shy of the CDR3 end, and the germline J gene is used to complete it. V is TRBV5 and J is TRBJ2-5; 7 nucleotides align to TRBD2. The CDR3 sequence is 16 residues long. The V gene's germline CDR1 is LGHNA and CDR2 YNLKQL (reference sequence). The ends lost 0 bases at V and 1 base at J; junction bases unmatched: 4. The part of the CDR3 DNA that was read is TGTGCCAGCAGCCAAGAGATGGGGGGTCACCAAGACACCCAGTAC. Amino acid sequence: CASSQEMGGHQDTQY. The whole CDR3 protein reads CASSQEMGGHQDTQYF.

On this clone itself: Gene names are mouse gene names. The CDR3 extends 1 residue past the end of the read, so its final part is completed from the germline J gene. The chain links TRBV15 to TRBJ2-3; tentatively, D is TRBD2 (5 bases). Germline V gives CDR1 SGHND, CDR2 FRSKSL. The CDR3 is made up of 13 amino acids. The V gene lost 3 bases and the J gene lost 2 bases, with 6 bases spanning the gap. The sequenced part of the CDR3 DNA is TGTGCCAGCAGTTTCTGGGCTGCAGAAACGCTGTAT. It is translated as CASSFWAAETLY. The full-length CDR3 reads as CASSFWAAETLYF.

Remarks on this clone: Mouse names are used for the genes. The covered CDR3 bases are TGTGCCAGCAGCTTGAGGGCAGGGGGGGCTCAAAACACCTTGTAC. It yields the protein CASSLRAGGAQNTLY. The full CDR3 protein reads CASSLRAGGAQNTLYF. This chain links TRBV4 with TRBJ2-4; perhaps TRBD2 as D (8 bases). The sequenced fragment ends 1 residue before the CDR3 boundary, so the rest is inferred from the germline J gene. CDR1 is LGHDT, CDR2 YNNKQL, per germline (reference sequence). This CDR3 is 16 amino acids long. The V and J ends lost 4 bases and 2 bases respectively, with 16 bases between them.

Comments on this clone: Gene names are mouse gene names. The sequenced CDR3 bases are TGTGCCAGCAGTCAACTGGGGAACCAAGACACCCAGTAC. Translating gives CASSQLGNQDTQY. The CDR3, in full, reads CASSQLGNQDTQYF. J is TRBJ2-5 and V is TRBV19, with TRBD2 matching 7 bases. The observed sequence ends 1 residue before the CDR3 terminus, with the missing tail filled in from the germline J gene. The V gene end was trimmed by 4 bases and the J gene end by 0 bases; junction bases not matched to a gene: 2. The CDR3 has 14 residues. The germline V gene has CDR1 FNHDT and CDR2 SITEND (reference sequence).

Notes on this clone: Gene names denote mouse genes. With the read ending 1 residue before the CDR3 end, the germline J gene is used to fill in that end. V and J are TRBV13-3 and TRBJ2-3, with D perhaps matching TRBD2 (5 bases). The CDR3 spans 15 residues. CDR1 and CDR2 (germline): NNHDY, SYVADS. V was clipped by 0 bases and J by 0 bases, with 8 bases between them. The CDR3 is CASSDAGISAETLYF. CDR3 DNA (partial): TGTGCCAGCAGTGATGCTGGGATTAGTGCAGAAACGCTGTAT.

Points on this clone: The genes are named according to mouse. The CDR3 reads CASSRPGQNTGQLYF. The CDR3 DNA, read in part, is TGTGCTAGCAGTAGGCCGGGACAAAACACCGGGCAGCTCTAC. The chain is built from TRBV17 and TRBJ2-2; possibly TRBD1 for D (6 bases). The read stops 1 residue short of the end of the CDR3; the missing end is completed from the germline J gene. V was cut by 3 bases and J by 1 base, with 9 bases left in between. Per germline, CDR1 MNHDT and CDR2 YYDKIL. This CDR3 comprises 15 residues.

As to this clone: These gene names are mouse names. Coverage ceases 1 residue before the CDR3 finishes, and the germline J gene fills in the end. V gene TRBV1 combines with J gene TRBJ2-4, with TRBD2 matching over 12 bases. The CDR3 is made up of 16 amino acids. Germline V gene data show CDR1 as NSQYPW and CDR2 as LRSPGD (reference sequence). The ends lost 4 bases at V and 3 bases at J; junction bases unmatched: 5. The CDR3 DNA, read in part, is TGCACCTGCAGTGAGGACTGGGGGGGAAGACAAAACACCTTGTAC. Protein product: CTCSEDWGGRQNTLY. The complete CDR3 reads CTCSEDWGGRQNTLYF.

As regards this clone: Each gene name is a mouse one. The observed sequence ends 1 residue before the CDR3 terminus, with the missing tail filled in from the germline J gene. V gene TRBV26 combines with J gene TRBJ2-7; D unclear. Germline CDR1 reads KGHPV; CDR2 reads FQNQEV (reference sequence). CDR3 length equals 12 residues. The germline V and J ends were trimmed by 0 bases and 7 bases, with 7 bases remaining between them. This chain's CDR3 is CASSLSGVEQYF. CDR3 DNA (partial): TGTGCCAGCAGTCTGTCCGGGGTAGAACAGTAC.